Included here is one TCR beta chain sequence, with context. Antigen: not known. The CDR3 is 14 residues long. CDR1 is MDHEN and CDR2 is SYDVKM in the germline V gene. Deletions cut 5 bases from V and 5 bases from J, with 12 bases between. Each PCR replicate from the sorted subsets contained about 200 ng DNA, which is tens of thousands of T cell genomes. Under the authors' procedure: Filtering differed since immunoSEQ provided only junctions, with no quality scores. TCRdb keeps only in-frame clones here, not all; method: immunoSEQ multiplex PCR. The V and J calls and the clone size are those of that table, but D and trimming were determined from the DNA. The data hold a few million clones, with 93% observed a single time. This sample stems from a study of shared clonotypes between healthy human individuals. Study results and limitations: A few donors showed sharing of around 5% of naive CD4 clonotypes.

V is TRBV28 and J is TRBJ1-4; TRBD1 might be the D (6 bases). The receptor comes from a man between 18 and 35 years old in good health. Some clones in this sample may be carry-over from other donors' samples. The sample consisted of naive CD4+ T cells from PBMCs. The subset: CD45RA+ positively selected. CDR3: CASSAWQGNEKLFF. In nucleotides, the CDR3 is TGTGCCAGCAGTGCCTGGCAGGGGAATGAAAAACTGTTTTTT.